The entry below describes one TCR beta chain. Selected positively for CCR7 and CD45RO-negative, naive CD8 cells excluded terminally differentiated effector memory CD45RA+ cells. Measured with immunoSEQ multiplex PCR; TCRdb has only the in-frame clones, and not every one. The sample holds roughly 570,000 clones, roughly 98% seen once. This record comes from a study of shared clonotypes between healthy human individuals. Looked up from germline, CDR1 is SQVTM and CDR2 is ANQGSEA. The V and J ends lost 8 bases and 4 bases, in that order; junction bases with no gene match: 12. The CDR3 covers 14 residues.

Sequencing used naive CD8+ T cells sorted from blood. The chain carries TRBV29-1 and TRBJ2-5, with TRBD1 matching over 8 bases. This TCR came from a man aged 30 to 45 in good health. The CDR3 region is CSTAGGKQIETQYF. The CDR3 region has the DNA TGCAGCACCGCAGGGGGCAAACAGATAGAGACCCAGTACTTC.